Below are 8 T cell receptor beta chains sequenced from a single sample in a study of a mutant IDH1 vaccine in newly diagnosed glioma. These receptors have no identified antigens. Time point here: week 23, last vaccination. The investigators gave 300 ug of mutant IDH1 20-mer peptide in each vaccine dose, together with topical imiquimod. TCRdb's copy holds only in-frame clones and misses some; the assay was immunoSEQ multiplex PCR. Of over 40,000 clones in the sample, around 78% were seen once. The sample here was PBMCs, taken from a glioma patient whose treatment included an IDH1 peptide vaccine. The receptor set was obtained from a woman in her 40s with glioma. Some clones in this sample may be carry-over from other donors' samples.

The gene calls are TRBV28 and TRBJ1-5, with D hard to call. V lost 3 bases and J 4 bases, leaving 10 bases between the germline ends. The CDR3 is made up of 14 amino acids. From germline, CDR1 is MDHEN and CDR2 SYDVKM. The CDR3 sequence is CASSLSWVNQPQHF. The CDR3 bases are TGTGCCAGCAGTTTGAGTTGGGTTAATCAGCCCCAGCATTTT. Supplemented by reference TRBV28 and TRBJ1-5, the full variable domain reads DVKVTQSSRYLVKRTGEKVFLECVQDMDHENMFWYRQDPGLGLRLIYFSYDVKMKEKGDIPEGYSVSREKKERFSLILESASTNQTSMYLCASSLSWVNQPQHFGDGTRLSIL.

The chain carries TRBV6-1 and TRBJ2-1; 10 bases agree with TRBD2. This CDR3 spans 18 amino acids. In germline, CDR1 is MNHNS, CDR2 SASEGT. The junction had 9 bases not matched to a gene; V was cut back by 4 bases and J by 0 bases. Here the CDR3 reads CASSGPQSGGASYNEQFF. CDR3 sequence (DNA): TGTGCCAGCAGTGGTCCACAAAGCGGGGGGGCCTCCTACAATGAGCAGTTCTTC.

The rearrangement joins TRBV4-3 to TRBJ2-1, with 11 bases lining up with TRBD2. The CDR3 is 17 amino acids. Trimming removed 2 bases from V and 8 bases from J; junction bases left unmatched: 11. Germline V gene data show CDR1 as LGHNA and CDR2 as YSLEER. CDR3 nucleotide sequence: TGCGCCAGCAGCCAAACTCTACTAGCGGGGGTCCAGGATGAGCAGTTCTTC. The encoded protein is CASSQTLLAGVQDEQFF.

The gene calls are TRBV29-1 and TRBJ1-1, with D unclear. Trimming took off 8 bases at V and 1 base at J, with 26 bases between the two ends. Per germline, CDR1 SQVTM and CDR2 ANQGSEA. The CDR3 sequence is 17 residues long. The CDR3 spells CSSGSSMGPAWNTEAFF. As DNA, the CDR3 is TGCAGCTCTGGGAGTAGTATGGGCCCAGCCTGGAACACTGAAGCTTTCTTT.

V is TRBV5-6 and J is TRBJ1-1; TRBD1 aligns across 9 bases. Trimming at V came to 4 bases and at J to 1 base, leaving 5 bases not matched to a gene. This CDR3 is built from 15 residues. Germline CDR1 reads SGHDT; CDR2 reads YYEEEE. The CDR3 DNA reads TGTGCCAGCAGCGCTCCGACAGGGGGGAACACTGAAGCTTTCTTT. This gives the protein CASSAPTGGNTEAFF.

The chain is built from TRBV7-9 and TRBJ1-1; TRBD1 agrees at 8 bases. V was clipped by 5 bases and J by 3 bases; unmatched bases: 5. Looked up from germline, CDR1 is SEHNR and CDR2 is FQNEAQ (reference sequence). The CDR3 extends over 14 amino acids. CDR3 amino acids: CASSPQTGDTEAFF. The CDR3 coding sequence is TGTGCCAGCAGCCCTCAGACAGGGGACACTGAAGCTTTCTTT.

The table lists this clone with a count of one. The chain employs TRBV4-2 and TRBJ1-2; D possibly corresponds to TRBD1 (5 bases). CDR3 length: 15 amino acids. The germline V gene encodes CDR1 LGHNA and CDR2 YNFKEQ. Trimming cost V 1 base and J 7 bases, with 16 bases left between them. The CDR3: CASSQAFRTFSGYTF. As DNA, the CDR3 is TGTGCCAGCAGCCAAGCGTTTCGGACATTCAGTGGCTACACCTTC.

This clone was counted once. The chain is built from TRBV13 and TRBJ1-2; no reliable D call. The CDR3 consists of 13 residues. V gave up 3 bases and J gave up 3 bases, with 8 bases separating them. The germline CDR1 and CDR2 sequences are PRHDT and FYEKMQ (reference sequence). CDR3 sequence reads: CASSLEGYYGYTF. The DNA for the CDR3 is TGTGCCAGCAGCTTGGAGGGTTACTATGGCTACACCTTC. Full variable domain (remainder filled in from reference TRBV13 and TRBJ1-2): AAGVIQSPRHLIKEKRETATLKCYPIPRHDTVYWYQQGPGQDPQFLISFYEKMQSDKGSIPDRFSAQQFSDYHSELNMSSLELGDSALYFCASSLEGYYGYTFGSGTRLTVV.